These T cell receptor beta chains were read from a single sample in a study of blood T cell repertoires in COVID-19. Data came from immunoSEQ multiplex PCR; TCRdb stores just in-frame clones and leaves some out. In the table there are roughly 160,000 clones, more than 75% of which are singletons. Sequencing input: peripheral blood. Every receptor here comes from a man aged 18 to 29 with COVID-19, enrolled during active disease. Each CDR3 is given with its conserved first and last residue. A D gene is named only where the DNA matches it firmly. Some rows have no size entry. The others give once, few or many, or a class for an expanded clone.

>TRBD1|TRBJ1-6|NA|TRBV25-1
TGTGCCAGCAGTCAGGACAGGGGGCACTCACCCCTCCACTTT
CASSQDRGHSPLHF
>NA|TRBJ1-2|NA|TRBV5-8
TGTGCCAGCAGCTTGGCCGTTCGTCAGGGGTTTAACTATGGCTACACCTTC
CASSLAVRQGFNYGYTF
>TRBD1|TRBJ2-7|NA|TRBV2
TGTGCCAGCAGTTACGACAGGGGGCACCTCTACGAGCAGTACTTC
CASSYDRGHLYEQYF
>TRBD2|TRBJ2-7|few|TRBV3-1/TRBV3-2
TGTGCCAGCAGCCCCCCCAATGAGCGGGGGTTCTACGAGCAGTACTTC
CASSPPNERGFYEQYF
>TRBD2|TRBJ2-1|NA|TRBV11-1
TGTGCCAGCTCTTGGACTAGCGGGAGGGGTAGCAATGAGCAGTTCTTC
CASSWTSGRGSNEQFF
>NA|TRBJ1-2|NA|TRBV29-1
TGCAGCCCAGACAACTTGGTTTACGGGGATGGCTACACCTTC
CSPDNLVYGDGYTF
>NA|TRBJ1-4|NA|TRBV3-1/TRBV3-2
TGTGCCAGCAGCCCCCGAGGCAGGGCCACTAATGAAAAACTGCTTTTT
CASSPRGRATNEKLLF
>TRBD2|TRBJ2-1|NA|TRBV27
TGTGCCAGCAGTTCGCACTTGACTAGCGGGAGGAGGTTAGGGGAGCAGTTCTTC
CASSSHLTSGRRLGEQFF
>NA|TRBJ1-4|NA|TRBV10-2
TGCGCCAGCAGTGAACGGTACCTAGAGGATGAAAAACTGCTTTTT
CASSERYLEDEKLLF
>TRBD2|TRBJ2-2|NA|TRBV27
TGTGCCGTAGGGTCTAGCGGATACACCGGGGAGCTGTTTTTT
CAVGSSGYTGELFF
>NA|TRBJ1-2|NA|TRBV11-1
TGTGCCAGCAGCCAAACAGGGAACTATGGCTACACCTTC
CASSQTGNYGYTF
>NA|TRBJ1-1|NA|TRBV5-6
TGTGCCAGCAGCTTCGAACAGCAGAACACTGAAGCTTTCTTT
CASSFEQQNTEAFF
>NA|TRBJ1-2|NA|TRBV6-2/TRBV6-3
TGTGCCAGCAGCCGGATACGAGACTCACAGGGACGGTATGGCTACACCTTC
CASSRIRDSQGRYGYTF
>NA|TRBJ2-1|NA|TRBV27
TGTGCCAGCAGTTTATTTCGGGGCGGGGATGAGCAGTTCTTC
CASSLFRGGDEQFF
>NA|TRBJ2-2|NA|TRBV19
TGTGCCAGTAGTAGGCTGTCCACCGGGGAGCTGTTTTTT
CASSRLSTGELFF
>TRBD2|TRBJ2-3|NA|TRBV7-2
TGTGCCAGCAGCTATGGACTAGCGGGTGGGCGGGCGCCAGATACGCAGTATTTT
CASSYGLAGGRAPDTQYF
>NA|TRBJ1-1|NA|TRBV28
TGTGCCAGCAGTCCCGGTCCAACTGAAGCTTTCTTT
CASSPGPTEAFF
>TRBD2|TRBJ2-1|once|TRBV5-6
TGTGCCAGCAGTTATAGACTAGCGGCAAGACCCTACAATGAGCAGTTCTTC
CASSYRLAARPYNEQFF
>NA|TRBJ2-7|once|TRBV29-1
TGCAGCGTTGAAGATCAAAAACAGCACGAGCAGTACTTC
CSVEDQKQHEQYF
>TRBD1|TRBJ2-3|NA|TRBV4-3
TGCGCCAGCAGCCTTCACCGGGACAGGGGTGGCACAGATACGCAGTATTTT
CASSLHRDRGGTDTQYF
>TRBD1|TRBJ1-6|NA|TRBV27
TGTGCCAGCAGTTTGGGGGCAGGGGGTTCACCCCTCCACTTT
CASSLGAGGSPLHF
>NA|TRBJ2-7|NA|TRBV7-2
TGTGCCAGCAGTCTCGAACGGGCCGCGGGGGAGCAGTACTTC
CASSLERAAGEQYF
>TRBD2|TRBJ2-1|NA|TRBV7-8
TGTGCCAGCAGCTTAGAGTTCTTCCGACTAGCGGGAGTTGAGCAGTTCTTC
CASSLEFFRLAGVEQFF
>NA|TRBJ1-6|NA|TRBV4-3
TGCGCCAGCAGCCAAGATTGGGGGGGCTACGATAATTCACCCCTCCACTTT
CASSQDWGGYDNSPLHF
>TRBD2|TRBJ2-5|NA|TRBV14
TGTGCCAGCAGCCAAGTCGGGGGGTTTGGGACCCAGTACTTC
CASSQVGGFGTQYF
>NA|TRBJ1-4|NA|TRBV4-1
TGCGCCAGCAGCCGCACGGGACTAAATGAAAAACTGCTTTTT
CASSRTGLNEKLLF
>TRBD2|TRBJ2-7|NA|TRBV7-2
TGTGCCAGCAGCTTCGGACTAGCGGGGCCCTACGAGCAGTACTTC
CASSFGLAGPYEQYF
>NA|TRBJ1-2|NA|TRBV15
TGTGCCACCAGCAGGGACTGGGGCTATGGCTACACCTTC
CATSRDWGYGYTF
>TRBD1|TRBJ1-4|NA|TRBV27
TGTGCCAGCAGAGGGACAGGGGCGGGGAATTTGGAAAAACTGCTTTTT
CASRGTGAGNLEKLLF
>NA|TRBJ1-3|once|TRBV24-1
TGTGCCACCAGTGATGGCTCCCGGAGCTCTGGAAACACCATATATTTT
CATSDGSRSSGNTIYF
>NA|TRBJ2-1|once|TRBV30
TGTGCCTGGGGACAGTCGTCCTACAATGAGCAGTTCTTC
CAWGQSSYNEQFF
>TRBD1|TRBJ1-3|NA|TRBV15
TGTGCCACCAGCAGAGTCCACAGGGGCCTCACTGGAAACACCATATATTTT
CATSRVHRGLTGNTIYF
>NA|TRBJ1-1|once|TRBV28
TGTGCCACCTCAGGGGCGAACACTGAAGCTTTCTTT
CATSGANTEAFF
>NA|TRBJ2-5|NA|TRBV18
TGTGCCAGCTCACCACCGTCGGGACTGGGGATCCAAGAGACCCAGTACTTC
CASSPPSGLGIQETQYF
>NA|TRBJ2-7|NA|TRBV27
TGTGCCAGCAGTTTAAGGGGCTGGTCGGCGATATACGAGCAGTACTTC
CASSLRGWSAIYEQYF
>NA|TRBJ2-7|NA|TRBV6-6
TGTGCCAGCTCCTACGGGGGAGCCTCCTACGAGCAGTACTTC
CASSYGGASYEQYF
>NA|TRBJ1-1|NA|TRBV5-1
TGCGCCAGCAGCAAGATGGGACACAGTAACACTGAAGCTTTCTTT
CASSKMGHSNTEAFF
>NA|TRBJ2-1|NA|TRBV6-6
TGTGCCAGCCAGGAGCGGGCAAGCTCCTACAATGAGCAGTTCTTC
CASQERASSYNEQFF
>NA|TRBJ2-5|NA|TRBV19
TGTGCCAGTAGTATGGGGAGAATGGAGACCCAGTACTTC
CASSMGRMETQYF
>TRBD1|TRBJ1-2|NA|TRBV27
TGTGCCACCAAGACAGGGGCTAACTATGGCTACACCTTC
CATKTGANYGYTF
>TRBD1|TRBJ1-4|NA|TRBV11-2
TGTGCCAGCAGCCCCGACAGGGGGAGTACTAATGAAAAACTGCTTTTT
CASSPDRGSTNEKLLF
>TRBD2|TRBJ2-2|few|TRBV10-3
TGTGCCGTCCTAGCGGGAGTTGGCACCGGGGAGCTGTTTTTT
CAVLAGVGTGELFF
>NA|TRBJ1-3|NA|TRBV9
TGTGCCAGCAGCGTAGACAACTCTGGAAACACCATATATTTT
CASSVDNSGNTIYF
>NA|TRBJ2-1|NA|TRBV27
TGTGCCAGCAGTCCCCCCCGATTGGGAAGCGGCAATGAGCAGTTCTTC
CASSPPRLGSGNEQFF
>NA|TRBJ2-2|NA|TRBV10-1
TGCGCCAGCAGTGAGTCGTTTGGGGGCGACGCGGGCGGGGAGCTGTTTTTT
CASSESFGGDAGGELFF
>TRBD2|TRBJ2-5|NA|TRBV13
TGTGCCAGCAGCCGGGGACTAGCTGGGGAGACCCAGTACTTC
CASSRGLAGETQYF
>NA|TRBJ1-1|NA|TRBV19
TGTGCCAGTAGTATCGGGGAGATGAACACTGAAGCTTTCTTT
CASSIGEMNTEAFF
>NA|TRBJ1-3|NA|TRBV13
TGTGCCAGCAGCCTCGGACAGTTTGGCTCTGGAAACACCATATATTTT
CASSLGQFGSGNTIYF
>TRBD1|TRBJ2-7|NA|TRBV18
TGTGCCAGCTCACAGTCCGGGACAGCCTACGAGCAGTACTTC
CASSQSGTAYEQYF
>TRBD1|TRBJ1-5|NA|TRBV2
TGTGCCAGCAGGGTGGGACAGGGCTTCAATCAGCCCCAGCATTTT
CASRVGQGFNQPQHF
>TRBD1|TRBJ1-2|NA|TRBV5-5
TGTGCCAGCAGCTTGTCCCCAGAAGACAGGGGGCGACCCTATGGCTACACCTTC
CASSLSPEDRGRPYGYTF
>TRBD2|TRBJ2-3|NA|TRBV11-2
TGTGCCAGCAGCTTAGCTTGGACTAGCGGGAGATTTACAGATACGCAGTATTTT
CASSLAWTSGRFTDTQYF
>TRBD1|TRBJ2-2|NA|TRBV4-1
TGCGCCAGCAGCCGCTGGGGACAGGGGGCGCGGGAGCTGTTTTTT
CASSRWGQGARELFF